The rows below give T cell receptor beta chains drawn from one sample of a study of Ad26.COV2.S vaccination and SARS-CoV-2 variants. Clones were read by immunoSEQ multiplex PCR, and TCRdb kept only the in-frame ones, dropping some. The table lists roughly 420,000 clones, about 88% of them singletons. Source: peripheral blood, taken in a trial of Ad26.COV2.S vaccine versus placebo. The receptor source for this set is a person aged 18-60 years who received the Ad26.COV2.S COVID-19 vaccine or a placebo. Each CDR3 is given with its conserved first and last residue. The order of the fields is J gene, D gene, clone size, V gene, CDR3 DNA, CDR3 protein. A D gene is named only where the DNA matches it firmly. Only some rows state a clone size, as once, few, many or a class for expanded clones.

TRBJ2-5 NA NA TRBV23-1 TGCGCCAGCAGTCACACCGGGACTCCCCCAAAACGGTGGGCCGAGACCCAGTACTTC CASSHTGTPPKRWAETQYF
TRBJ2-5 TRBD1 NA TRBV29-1 TGCAGCGTGGGGGACAGGGCGCAGACCCAGTACTTC CSVGDRAQTQYF
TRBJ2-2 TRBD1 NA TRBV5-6 TGTGCCAGCAGCTCCCCGGGACAGGGGGCGACCGGGGAGCTGTTTTTT CASSSPGQGATGELFF
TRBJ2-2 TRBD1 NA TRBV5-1 TGCGCCAGCAGCTGGGACAGCAGAAACACCGGGGAGCTGTTTTTT CASSWDSRNTGELFF
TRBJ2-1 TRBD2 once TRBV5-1 TGCGCCAGCAGCCCCTCCGGGACTAGAGGAGATGAGCAGTTCTTC CASSPSGTRGDEQFF
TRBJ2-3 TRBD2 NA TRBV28 TGTGCCAGCAGTTTCCTGAGCGGGGCCACAGATACGCAGTATTTT CASSFLSGATDTQYF
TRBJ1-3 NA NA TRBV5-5 TGTGCCAGCAGCCTTGAGGCCCCGGGGAAGACCATATATTTT CASSLEAPGKTIYF
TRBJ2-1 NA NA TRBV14 TGTGCCAGCAGCCAAGGGACACCGGGACCCAATGAGCAGTTCTTC CASSQGTPGPNEQFF
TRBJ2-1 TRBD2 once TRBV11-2 TGTGCCAGCAGCTTAGTAGCGGGGGGCGTTCAGTACAATGAGCAGTTCTTC CASSLVAGGVQYNEQFF
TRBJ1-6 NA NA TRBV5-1 TGCGCCAGCAGCTTGCGTAGGGGAGAGGATTATAATTCACCCCTCCACTTT CASSLRRGEDYNSPLHF
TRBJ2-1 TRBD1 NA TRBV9 TGTGCCAGCAGCGTATCCGTAGGGACAGACAATGAGCAGTTCTTC CASSVSVGTDNEQFF
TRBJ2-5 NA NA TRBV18 TGTGCCAGCTCACTCGGGACACACCAAGAGACCCAGTACTTC CASSLGTHQETQYF
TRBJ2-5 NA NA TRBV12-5 TGTGCTAGCTCTCGGCCAAACCAAGAGACCCAGTACTTC CASSRPNQETQYF
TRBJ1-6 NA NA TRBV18 TGTGCCAGCTCACCCTCGAGCTCCTATAATTCACCCCTCCACTTT CASSPSSSYNSPLHF
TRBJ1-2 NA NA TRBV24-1 TGTGCCACCAGTGATTTTGGGAGAGGCTACACCTTC CATSDFGRGYTF
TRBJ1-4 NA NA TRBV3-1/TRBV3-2 TGTGCCAGCAGCCAACAGGTGGTTATCGGAAAACTGTTTTTT CASSQQVVIGKLFF
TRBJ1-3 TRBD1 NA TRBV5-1 TGCGCCAGCAGCTTGGGAGCAGGGGGCATATACACCATATATTTT CASSLGAGGIYTIYF
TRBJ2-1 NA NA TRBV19 TGTGCCAGTAGGGACTGGAACGAGCAGTTCTTC CASRDWNEQFF
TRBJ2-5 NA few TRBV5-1 TGCGCCAGCAGCTTGTTTCCCGGAGAGACCCAGTACTTC CASSLFPGETQYF
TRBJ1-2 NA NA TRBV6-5 TGTGCCAGCAGTTACTCCTATTGGGATGGCTACACCTTC CASSYSYWDGYTF
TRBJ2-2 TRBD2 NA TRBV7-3 TGTGCCAGCAGCTTAAGGGGGACTAGCGGACCCGGGGAGCTGTTTTTT CASSLRGTSGPGELFF
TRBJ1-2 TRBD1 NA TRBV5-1 TGCGCCAGCAGCTTAGGGACAGGGTCTAAGGGCTACACCTTC CASSLGTGSKGYTF
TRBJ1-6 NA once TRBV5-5 TGTGCCAGCAGCCCGCGGGAAGGGGCTAATTCACCCCTCCACTTT CASSPREGANSPLHF
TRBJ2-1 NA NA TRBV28 TGTGCCAGCAGAGTGGATTTGAGCTCCTACAATGAGCAGTTCTTC CASRVDLSSYNEQFF
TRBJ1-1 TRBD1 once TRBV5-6 TGTGCCAGCAGCCTACTAAGCAGGGGGCTCAGGACTGAAGCTTTCTTT CASSLLSRGLRTEAFF
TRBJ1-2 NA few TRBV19 TGTGCCAGTAGTCGCCTTCCCGGGGCGAGCGACTATGGCTACACCTTC CASSRLPGASDYGYTF
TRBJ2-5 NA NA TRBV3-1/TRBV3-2 TGTGCCAGCAGCCAATACCAAGAGACCCAGTACTTC CASSQYQETQYF
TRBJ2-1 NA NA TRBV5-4 TGTGCCAGCAGCTTGGCCGCCACGAGCTCCTACAATGAGCAGTTCTTC CASSLAATSSYNEQFF
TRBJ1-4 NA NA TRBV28 TGTGCCAGCAGTTTTGGAGGACTGTTTTTT CASSFGGLFF
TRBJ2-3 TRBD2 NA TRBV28 TGTGCCAGCAAAGGTAGCGGGGGCATACGGGGTACGCAGTATTTT CASKGSGGIRGTQYF
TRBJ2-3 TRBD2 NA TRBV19 TGTGCCAGTACCCCGGGTAGCGGGAGCACAGATACGCAGTATTTT CASTPGSGSTDTQYF
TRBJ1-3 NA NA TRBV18 TGTGCCAGCTCACCACCAGGGGAAGTCTCTGGAAACACCATATATTTT CASSPPGEVSGNTIYF
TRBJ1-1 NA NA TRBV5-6 TGTGCCAGCAGCTTGGCGCCAAGGTGGAACACTGAAGCTTTCTTT CASSLAPRWNTEAFF
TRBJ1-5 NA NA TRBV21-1 TGTGCCAGCAGCCCCTGGGTCCGGGGGGCGATGTCTTTGGGATGCAATCAGCCCCAGCATTTT CASSPWVRGAMSLGCNQPQHF
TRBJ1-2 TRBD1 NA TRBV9 TGTGCCAGCAGCGTAGTAGGGACAGGGTTTGGCTACACCTTC CASSVVGTGFGYTF
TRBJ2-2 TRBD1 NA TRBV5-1 TGCGCCAGCAGTAACGGACAGGGGCGTTACACCGGGGAGCTGTTTTTT CASSNGQGRYTGELFF
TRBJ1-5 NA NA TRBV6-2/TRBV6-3 TGTGCCAGCAGTTACGGGAGCACTCAGCCCCAGCATTTT CASSYGSTQPQHF
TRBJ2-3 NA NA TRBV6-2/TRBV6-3 TGTGCCAGCAGTACCTACAGGGAGTTCACAGATACGCAGTATTTT CASSTYREFTDTQYF
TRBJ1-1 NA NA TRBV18 TGTGCCAGCTCAGAAGACAGAAACACTGAAGCTTTCTTT CASSEDRNTEAFF
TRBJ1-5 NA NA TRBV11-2 TGTGCCAGCAGCTTTGAAGGACAGCCCCAGCATTTT CASSFEGQPQHF
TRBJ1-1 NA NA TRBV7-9 TGTGCCAGCAGCTTGGGAGACCGACGAAACACTGAAGCTTTCTTT CASSLGDRRNTEAFF
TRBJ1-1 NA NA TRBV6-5 TGTGCCAGCAGTACTCCGGGGGAGAGTACTGAAGCTTTCTTT CASSTPGESTEAFF
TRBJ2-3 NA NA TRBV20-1 TGCAGTGTCACCCGGGCAGATACGCAGTATTTT CSVTRADTQYF
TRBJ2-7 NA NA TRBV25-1 TGTGCCAGCAGTGGACCGTGGGACGAGCAGTACTTC CASSGPWDEQYF
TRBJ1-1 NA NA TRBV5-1 TGCGCCAGCAGCCCCTTAACAGGGCCGAACACTGAAGCTTTCTTT CASSPLTGPNTEAFF
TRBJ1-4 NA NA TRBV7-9 TGTGCCAGCAGCTTAAGGGGGGCAACTAATGAAAAACTGTTTTTT CASSLRGATNEKLFF
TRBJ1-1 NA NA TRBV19 TGTGCCAGTAGTATTGAGTTGAACACTGAAGCTTTCTTT CASSIELNTEAFF
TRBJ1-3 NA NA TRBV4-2 TGTGCCAGCAGCCAAGCCCCGTACTCTGGAAACACCATATATTTT CASSQAPYSGNTIYF
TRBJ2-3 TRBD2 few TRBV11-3 TGTGCCAGCAGCTCCGGACTAGCGGGGCCCACAGATACGCAGTATTTT CASSSGLAGPTDTQYF
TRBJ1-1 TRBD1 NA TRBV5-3 TGTGCCAGAAGCGTGGACAGGGGCGGCACTGAAGCTTTCTTT CARSVDRGGTEAFF
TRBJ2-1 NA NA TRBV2 TGTGCCAGCAGTCCGGGCAATGAGCAGTTCTTC CASSPGNEQFF
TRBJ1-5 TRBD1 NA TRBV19 TGTGCCAGTAGTGGCAAGACAGGGGGTAGAGGACAGCCCCAGCATTTT CASSGKTGGRGQPQHF
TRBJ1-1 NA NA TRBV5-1 TGCGCCAGCAGCTTGGGGGTTGGGGGCGCGTCCACTGAAGCTTTCTTT CASSLGVGGASTEAFF
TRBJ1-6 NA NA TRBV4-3 TGCGCCAGCAGCCAAGACAGCGAGAGGAATTCACCCCTCCACTTT CASSQDSERNSPLHF
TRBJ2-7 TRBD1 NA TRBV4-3 TGCGCCAGCAGCCAACCAGCCGTACAGGGGATAGCCTACGAGCAGTACTTC CASSQPAVQGIAYEQYF
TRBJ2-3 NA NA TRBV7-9 TGTGCCAGCAGAGGCAGGGACTTCGGCACAGATACGCAGTATTTT CASRGRDFGTDTQYF
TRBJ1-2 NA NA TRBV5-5 TGTGCCAGCAGCTTTACCGGGGAATCTAACTATGGCTACACCTTC CASSFTGESNYGYTF
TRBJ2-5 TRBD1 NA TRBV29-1 TGCAGCGTTGGGACAGGGGATTTTGGGACCCAGTACTTC CSVGTGDFGTQYF
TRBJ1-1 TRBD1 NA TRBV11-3 TGTGCCAGCAGCCCCGGGACAGACAAGAACACTGAAGCTTTCTTT CASSPGTDKNTEAFF
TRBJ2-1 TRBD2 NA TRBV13 TGTGCCAGCAGCTTAAAGGCGGGAGGGCCCGGAGTAGGGGGGTACAATGAGCAGTTCTTC CASSLKAGGPGVGGYNEQFF